This T cell receptor beta chain was sequenced during a study of OX40 agonist ivuxolimab in advanced cancers. On the study more broadly: The group had a mean age of around 60 years, ranged from roughly 23 to 90, and was 82.7% male. Three individuals attained partial responses, comprising one hepatocellular carcinoma case and two cutaneous melanoma cases.

Data came from immunoSEQ multiplex PCR; TCRdb stores just in-frame clones and leaves some out. Altogether fewer than 70,000 clones are present, approximately 82% being singletons, with the ten largest covering 1.5% to 2%. Notes on this clone: Its antigen is currently unknown.

Blood got drawn at baseline, again on cycle 4 day 1, and then on cycle 7 day 1. Study findings and constraints: Those patients achieving a partial response at 0.1-3.0 mg/kg showed among the lowest clonal expansion.

The sample was CD4+ or CD8+ T cells sorted from blood, taken in a trial of the OX40 agonist ivuxolimab. This receptor was taken from an adult with an advanced solid tumor such as melanoma, head and neck, liver or kidney cancer.

The CDR3 loop reads CATSRDDSGGQPQHF. CDR3 in DNA: TGTGCCACCAGCAGAGATGACAGCGGGGGACAGCCCCAGCATTTT. This rearrangement joins TRBV15 to TRBJ1-5, with D maybe TRBD1 (5 bases). Germline V gene lookup returns CDR1 LNHNV and CDR2 YYDKDF (reference sequence). The CDR3 length is 15 residues. The V end was cut by 0 bases, the J end by 7 bases, with 13 bases between.